This T cell receptor (beta chain) derives from a study of T cells after yellow fever vaccination. Whole-study context: Fractions containing few cells were prepared with SMART-Seq v4 Ultra Low Input.

This clonotype was detected ten times or more. Antigen unknown. Findings and caveats of the study: Peaking on day 5 versus 15, the secondary response was faster but weaker. Clonotypes appearing in both CD4 and CD8 compartments existed, and their share was small.

The 5'RACE template-switching step produced TCR cDNA and added a universal primer site and UMIs. In TCRdb, the 5' RACE reads were re-called with MiXCR into one record per CDR3 protein. This table has around 180,000 distinct CDR3 sequences, 5.5% to 8% appearing once. The receptor's source is a man aged 18 to 30 who received the YFV17D yellow fever vaccine. The input for sequencing was CD4+ T cells sorted from PBMCs, taken on the day of the first yellow fever vaccination.

The CDR3 region is CASSINPGGDTEAFF. In DNA form, the CDR3 reads TGTGCCAGTAGTATAAATCCGGGAGGGGACACTGAAGCTTTCTTT. V gene TRBV19 combines with J gene TRBJ1-1; D possibly corresponds to TRBD1 (5 bases). V lost 2 bases to trimming and J lost 3 bases, with 13 bases between them. This CDR3 comprises 15 residues. Germline V gene data show CDR1 as LNHDA and CDR2 as SQIVND (reference sequence).